This T cell receptor (beta chain) emerged from a study of identical twins. A universal primer site was added by template switching, and unique molecular identifiers were carried by the cDNA. TCRdb recomputed calls from the 5' RACE reads with MiXCR, one row per CDR3 protein. The sample records a few hundred thousand distinct CDR3 sequences, 9.6% being singletons. To note about this clonotype: This may be a read error: a much more frequent sequence differs by one nucleotide.

Healthy Caucasians supplied all donations. Germline V gene sequence: CDR1 SGHTA, CDR2 FQGTGA. Trimming removed 1 base at V and 0 bases at J, with 3 bases between. CDR3 size: 14 residues. These data were likewise used in another study, on yellow fever vaccine responses in identical twins.

The chain links TRBV7-3 to TRBJ2-2; the D is unclear. Sequenced: PBMCs. This clonotype originated in a woman younger than 30 in good health. The CDR3 DNA sequence: TGTGCCAGCAGCTTAATAACGAACACCGGGGAGCTGTTTTTT. Its translation: CASSLITNTGELFF.